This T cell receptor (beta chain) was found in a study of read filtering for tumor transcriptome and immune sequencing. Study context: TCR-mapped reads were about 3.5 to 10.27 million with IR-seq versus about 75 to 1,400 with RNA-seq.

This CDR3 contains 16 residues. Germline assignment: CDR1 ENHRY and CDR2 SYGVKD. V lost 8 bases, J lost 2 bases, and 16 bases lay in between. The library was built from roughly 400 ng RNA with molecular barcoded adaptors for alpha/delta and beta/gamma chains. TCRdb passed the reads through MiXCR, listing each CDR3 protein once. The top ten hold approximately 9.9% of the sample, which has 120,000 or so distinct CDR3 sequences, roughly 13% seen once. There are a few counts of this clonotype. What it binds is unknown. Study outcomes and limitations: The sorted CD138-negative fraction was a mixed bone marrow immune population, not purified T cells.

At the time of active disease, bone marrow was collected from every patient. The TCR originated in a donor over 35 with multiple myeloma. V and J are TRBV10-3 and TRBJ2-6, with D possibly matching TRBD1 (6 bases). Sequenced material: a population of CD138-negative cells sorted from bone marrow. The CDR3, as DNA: TGTGCCATCCGGGACACCAATACGGCTGGGGCCAACGTCCTGACTTTC. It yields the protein CAIRDTNTAGANVLTF.